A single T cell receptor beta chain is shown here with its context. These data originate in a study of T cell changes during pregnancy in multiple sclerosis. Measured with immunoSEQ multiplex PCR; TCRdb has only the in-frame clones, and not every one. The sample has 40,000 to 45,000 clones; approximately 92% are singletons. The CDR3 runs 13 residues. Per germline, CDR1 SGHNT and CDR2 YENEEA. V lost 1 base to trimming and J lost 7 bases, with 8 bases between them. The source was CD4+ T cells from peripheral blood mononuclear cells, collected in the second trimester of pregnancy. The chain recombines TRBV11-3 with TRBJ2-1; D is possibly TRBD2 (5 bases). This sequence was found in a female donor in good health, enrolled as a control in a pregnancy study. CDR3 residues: CASSLGGRNEQFF. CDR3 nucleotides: TGTGCCAGCAGCTTAGGAGGGCGGAATGAGCAGTTCTTC.